This T cell receptor beta chain was obtained from a study of cytomegalovirus exposure and HLA in healthy donors. General study findings and limits: Associated with cytomegalovirus, according to the listing, were 170 or so TCR beta chains. In vitro testing confirmed a few CMV-associated chains as specific for CMV antigens. The study reported that TCR beta sequences accurately predicted HLA-A and HLA-B alleles in most subjects.

With 60 Vbeta and 13 Jbeta primers, the PCR was carried out. The assay was immunoSEQ multiplex PCR, and TCRdb's table has in-frame clones only and misses some. The sample includes about 96,000 clones, approximately 74% of them seen just once. A note on this clone: Its cognate antigen is unknown.

The CDR3 loop spans 17 amino acids. CDR1 LNHDA and CDR2 SQIVND come from the germline V gene (reference sequence). With 3 bases clipped from V and 0 bases from J, the junction kept 6 bases outside the gene matches. The V and J genes are TRBV19 and TRBJ2-7; TRBD2 aligns across 12 bases. The receptor was isolated from a woman aged 70-85 years in good health and CMV-seropositive. Sequencing input: PBMCs. The CDR3 spells CASSMLSSGGASYEQYF. CDR3 DNA: TGTGCCAGTAGTATGTTGTCTAGCGGGGGGGCCTCCTACGAGCAGTACTTC.